This is a list of T cell receptor beta chains from one sample in a study of shared clonotypes between healthy human individuals. The method was immunoSEQ multiplex PCR; TCRdb's version includes in-frame clones alone and lacks a portion of them. The table has about 750,000 clones, almost 95% seen once; the top ten hold 24%. Source material: naive CD8+ T cells sorted from blood. The source of these receptors is a man aged 30 to 39 in good health. CDR3s include the opening cysteine and the closing phenylalanine or tryptophan. A D gene is named only where the DNA matches it firmly. A clone size is listed for some rows: how often the clone was seen (once, few, many), or a class if it is expanded.

v_gene	abundance	d_gene	len	j_gene	CDR3aa	CDR3nt
TRBV7-9	-	-	11	TRBJ2-7	CASSFSHEQYF	TGTGCCAGCAGCTTTTCACACGAGCAGTACTTC
TRBV28	-	-	13	TRBJ1-2	CASSFRINYGYTF	TGTGCCAGCAGTTTTCGGATTAACTATGGCTACACCTTC
TRBV5-6	-	-	12	TRBJ2-7	CASSLDSDEQYF	TGTGCCAGCAGCTTGGATTCCGACGAGCAGTACTTC
TRBV4-1	-	-	15	TRBJ2-1	CASSQVRGPHYEQFF	TGCGCCAGCAGCCAAGTCCGCGGCCCTCACTATGAGCAGTTCTTC
TRBV9	-	-	14	TRBJ1-2	CASGASLASRGYTF	TGTGCCAGCGGGGCCTCCTTGGCCAGCCGGGGCTACACCTTC
TRBV4-1	-	-	17	TRBJ2-5	CASSQERSGTTQETQYF	TGCGCCAGCAGCCAAGAAAGGTCCGGGACAACGCAAGAGACCCAGTACTTC
TRBV10-3	once	-	13	TRBJ2-7	CAISAGQTYEQYF	TGTGCCATCAGTGCCGGACAGACCTACGAGCAGTACTTC
TRBV20-1	-	-	11	TRBJ2-7	CSAAEGGEQYF	TGCAGTGCTGCGGAAGGCGGCGAGCAGTACTTC
TRBV10-2	-	-	15	TRBJ2-7	CASSESGGAYYEQYF	TGCGCCAGCAGTGAGTCTGGCGGAGCATACTACGAGCAGTACTTC
TRBV27	-	-	15	TRBJ2-1	CASSDPLTRYNEQFF	TGTGCCAGCAGTGACCCTTTGACCAGGTACAATGAGCAGTTCTTC
TRBV29-1	-	TRBD1	14	TRBJ2-1	CSVGGTGSYNEQFF	TGCAGCGTTGGGGGGACAGGCTCTTACAATGAGCAGTTCTTC
TRBV14	-	TRBD2	17	TRBJ2-1	CASSRLTSGSGYNEQFF	TGTGCCAGCAGCCGCCTTACTAGCGGGAGTGGGTACAATGAGCAGTTCTTC
TRBV4-1	-	-	16	TRBJ2-7	CASSQPGLGESYEQYF	TGCGCCAGCAGCCAGCCGGGGTTAGGGGAATCTTACGAGCAGTACTTC
TRBV19	once	-	12	TRBJ2-1	CATEGPRNEQFF	TGTGCCACTGAGGGCCCACGTAATGAGCAGTTCTTC
TRBV11-2	-	TRBD1	15	TRBJ2-3	CASSHRDRGLDTQYF	TGTGCCAGCAGCCACCGGGACAGGGGATTAGATACGCAGTATTTT
TRBV5-1	-	-	16	TRBJ2-7	CASSSGRGISSYEQYF	TGCGCCAGCAGCTCCGGAAGAGGGATAAGCTCCTACGAGCAGTACTTC
TRBV29-1	-	-	15	TRBJ1-5	CSVVPGPDRNQPQHF	TGCAGCGTTGTCCCCGGCCCTGACCGCAATCAGCCCCAGCATTTT
TRBV27	-	-	14	TRBJ1-2	CASSLQQGIYGYTF	TGTGCCAGCAGTCTACAACAGGGAATCTATGGCTACACCTTC
TRBV2	once	-	14	TRBJ1-1	CAGEGGAVNTEAFF	TGTGCCGGCGAAGGAGGGGCGGTAAACACTGAAGCTTTCTTT
TRBV11-2	-	TRBD2	19	TRBJ2-3	CASSVRTGTRLVRTDTQYF	TGTGCCAGCAGCGTGCGTACCGGGACTAGATTGGTGAGAACAGATACGCAGTATTTT
TRBV4-1	-	-	14	TRBJ2-5	CASSPEALEETQYF	TGCGCCAGCAGCCCTGAGGCATTGGAAGAGACCCAGTACTTC
TRBV28	-	TRBD1	16	TRBJ1-2	CASSFPGQGAFYGYTF	TGTGCCAGCAGTTTCCCGGGACAGGGGGCATTCTATGGCTACACCTTC
TRBV7-9	-	TRBD2	15	TRBJ2-7	CASSFQGLAAYEQYF	TGTGCCAGCAGCTTTCAGGGACTAGCGGCATACGAGCAGTACTTC
TRBV9	few	-	14	TRBJ2-2	CASSVEGISGELFF	TGTGCCAGCAGCGTAGAGGGGATCTCCGGGGAGCTGTTTTTT
TRBV27	-	-	13	TRBJ2-1	CASSLNQGGEQFF	TGTGCCAGCAGTTTAAATCAGGGGGGTGAGCAGTTCTTC
TRBV11-2	once	-	17	TRBJ2-1	CASSTKPGPQRYNEQFF	TGTGCCAGCAGCACCAAGCCGGGACCACAACGTTACAATGAGCAGTTCTTC
TRBV29-1	-	-	12	TRBJ2-7	CSVVAGPGEQYF	TGCAGCGTTGTGGCGGGCCCCGGGGAGCAGTACTTC
TRBV2	-	-	13	TRBJ1-2	CASSGRRAYGYTF	TGTGCCAGCAGTGGGCGGCGCGCCTATGGCTACACCTTC
TRBV7-9	-	-	15	TRBJ2-5	CASSLAGLGTETQYF	TGTGCCAGCAGCTTAGCGGGTTTAGGGACGGAGACCCAGTACTTC
TRBV2	-	-	10	TRBJ2-1	CASFGSEQFF	TGTGCCAGCTTTGGTAGTGAGCAGTTCTTC
TRBV28	-	TRBD1	15	TRBJ2-5	CASRLDRGLEETQYF	TGTGCCAGCAGACTTGACAGGGGATTAGAAGAGACCCAGTACTTC
TRBV25-1	once	-	14	TRBJ2-3	CASSGPPRTDTQYF	TGTGCCAGCAGTGGTCCCCCAAGGACAGATACGCAGTATTTT
TRBV27	few	-	13	TRBJ2-2	CASSFGYTGELFF	TGTGCCAGCAGTTTTGGGTACACCGGGGAGCTGTTTTTT
TRBV27	-	TRBD1	15	TRBJ2-7	CASSGQGPPLYEQYF	TGTGCCAGCAGCGGACAGGGGCCACCTCTCTACGAGCAGTACTTC
TRBV6-5	-	-	12	TRBJ2-7	CASSYGTYEQYF	TGTGCCAGCAGTTATGGTACCTACGAGCAGTACTTC
TRBV7-2	-	TRBD2	16	TRBJ2-7	CASSLSGGRYSYEQYF	TGTGCCAGCAGCCTCTCTGGCGGGAGGTACTCCTACGAGCAGTACTTC
TRBV4-1	-	-	18	TRBJ2-7	CASSQVGGPGASSYEQYF	TGCGCCAGCAGCCAAGTTGGCGGGCCGGGCGCCTCCTCCTACGAGCAGTACTTC
TRBV19	-	-	14	TRBJ2-3	CASGLSGVSDTQYF	TGTGCCAGTGGTCTTTCGGGAGTTTCAGATACGCAGTATTTT
TRBV27	-	TRBD2	14	TRBJ2-7	CASSLSGRGGEQYF	TGTGCCAGCAGTTTATCCGGGAGGGGTGGCGAGCAGTACTTC
TRBV7-9	-	TRBD2	13	TRBJ2-7	CASSRTSGREQYF	TGTGCCAGCAGCAGGACTAGCGGCCGAGAGCAGTACTTC
TRBV13	-	-	12	TRBJ2-1	CASSNKGNEQFF	TGTGCCAGCAGTAACAAAGGGAATGAGCAGTTCTTC
TRBV9	-	-	13	TRBJ2-5	CASSDVNQETQYF	TGTGCCAGCTCGGACGTTAACCAAGAGACCCAGTACTTC
TRBV27	-	-	12	TRBJ2-2	CASSAYFGELFF	TGTGCCAGCAGTGCTTATTTCGGGGAGCTGTTTTTT
TRBV29-1	-	-	12	TRBJ2-3	CSNKPSTDTQYF	TGCAGCAATAAACCGAGCACAGATACGCAGTATTTT
TRBV27	-	TRBD2	16	TRBJ2-7	CASRMTSALSSYEQYF	TGTGCCAGCAGAATGACTAGCGCCCTATCCTCCTACGAGCAGTACTTC
TRBV11-2	-	-	16	TRBJ2-5	CASSLGWTEDQETQYF	TGTGCCAGCAGCTTAGGGTGGACCGAGGACCAAGAGACCCAGTACTTC
TRBV9	-	-	11	TRBJ2-2	CASGKGGELFF	TGTGCCAGCGGAAAAGGCGGGGAGCTGTTTTTT
TRBV7-2	-	-	12	TRBJ2-7	CASSPGSYEQYF	TGTGCCAGCAGCCCAGGAAGTTACGAGCAGTACTTC
TRBV7-7	-	-	13	TRBJ2-7	CASSLDPGDEQYF	TGTGCTAGCAGCTTAGATCCAGGGGACGAGCAGTACTTC
TRBV7-2	few	TRBD2	17	TRBJ2-1	CASSFNGAGGPYNEQFF	TGTGCCAGCAGCTTCAATGGGGCGGGAGGCCCTTACAATGAGCAGTTCTTC
TRBV14	once	-	14	TRBJ2-7	CASSHGRLNYEQYF	TGTGCCAGCAGCCACGGCAGATTAAACTACGAGCAGTACTTC
TRBV5-1	-	TRBD1	19	TRBJ1-1	CASSRGPPGQTTLNTEAFF	TGCGCCAGCAGTCGTGGCCCACCGGGACAGACGACTCTGAACACTGAAGCTTTCTTT